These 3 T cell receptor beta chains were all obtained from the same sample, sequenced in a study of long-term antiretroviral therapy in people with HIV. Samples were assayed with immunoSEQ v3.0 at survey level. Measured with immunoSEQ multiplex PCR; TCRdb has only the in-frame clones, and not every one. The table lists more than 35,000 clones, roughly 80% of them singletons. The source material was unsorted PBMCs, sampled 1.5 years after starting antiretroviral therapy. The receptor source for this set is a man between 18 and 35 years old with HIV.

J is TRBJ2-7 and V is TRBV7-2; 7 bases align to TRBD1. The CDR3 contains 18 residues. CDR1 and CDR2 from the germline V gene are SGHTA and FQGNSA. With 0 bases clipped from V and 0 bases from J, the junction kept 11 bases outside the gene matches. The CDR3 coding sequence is TGTGCCAGCAGCTTAGCGGGTGTAGGGGGCTTATCCTCCTACGAGCAGTACTTC. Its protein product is CASSLAGVGGLSSYEQYF.

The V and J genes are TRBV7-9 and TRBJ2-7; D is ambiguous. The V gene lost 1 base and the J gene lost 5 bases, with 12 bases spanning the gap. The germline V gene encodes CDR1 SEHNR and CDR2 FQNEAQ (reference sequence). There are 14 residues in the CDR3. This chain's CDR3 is CASSLEGLFHEQYF. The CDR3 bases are TGTGCCAGCAGCTTAGAAGGTTTATTCCACGAGCAGTACTTC.

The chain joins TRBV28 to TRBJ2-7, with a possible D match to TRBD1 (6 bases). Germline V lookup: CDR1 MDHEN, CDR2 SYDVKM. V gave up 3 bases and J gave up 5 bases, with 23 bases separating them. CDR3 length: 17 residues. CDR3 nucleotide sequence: TGTGCCAGCAGTTTTCGTATAATAGGTACAGGGCCCAACGAGCAGTACTTC. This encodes CASSFRIIGTGPNEQYF.